A selection of T cell receptor beta chains follows, all from one sample in a study of cytomegalovirus exposure and HLA in healthy donors. Here immunoSEQ multiplex PCR was the method, and the copy in TCRdb shows in-frame clones only, minus some. This sample's table has approximately 130,000 clones. The sample was PBMCs. The receptor source for this set is a woman aged 55-75 years in good health and CMV-seronegative. CDR3s include the opening cysteine and the closing phenylalanine or tryptophan. D genes are given only for firm matches.

D gene,V gene,J gene,CDR3 protein,CDR3 DNA
TRBD1,TRBV5-1,TRBJ2-1,CASSLDGQGYNEQFF,TGCGCCAGCAGCTTGGACGGACAGGGTTACAATGAGCAGTTCTTC
NA,TRBV2,TRBJ2-1,CASSEGYQGGNEQFF,TGTGCCAGCAGTGAAGGGTATCAGGGAGGCAATGAGCAGTTCTTC
TRBD1,TRBV28,TRBJ2-3,CASSLLPSGTGRTDTQYF,TGTGCCAGCAGTTTGCTACCTTCCGGGACAGGGCGCACAGATACGCAGTATTTT
TRBD1,TRBV11-2,TRBJ1-2,CASSGGRDRAAYGYTF,TGTGCCAGCAGCGGTGGTAGGGACAGGGCCGCCTATGGCTACACCTTC
NA,TRBV2,TRBJ2-3,CASRAGNQGKDTQYF,TGTGCCAGCAGAGCAGGAAATCAGGGGAAAGATACGCAGTATTTT
TRBD2,TRBV9,TRBJ2-1,CASSVVIGGRSSYNEQFF,TGTGCCAGCAGCGTAGTAATCGGGGGGAGAAGCTCCTACAATGAGCAGTTCTTC
TRBD2,TRBV6-6,TRBJ2-3,CASVGGSTDTQYF,TGTGCCAGCGTGGGGGGGAGCACAGATACGCAGTATTTT
TRBD2,TRBV7-9,TRBJ2-7,CASSRGLAGGSPYEQYF,TGTGCCAGCAGCCGAGGACTAGCGGGAGGCTCCCCCTACGAGCAGTACTTC
NA,TRBV6-6,TRBJ2-2,CASRLDGAFTGELFF,TGTGCCAGCAGACTCGACGGAGCCTTCACCGGGGAGCTGTTTTTT
NA,TRBV5-1,TRBJ1-1,CASSSGAWVTEAFF,TGCGCCAGCAGCTCAGGGGCATGGGTCACTGAAGCTTTCTTT
NA,TRBV7-2,TRBJ1-6,CASSQDSGDSPLHF,TGTGCCAGCAGCCAAGATTCGGGGGATTCACCCCTCCACTTT